This T cell receptor beta chain emerged from a study of control samples from healthy donors and cancer patients (dated by TCRdb to the early 2020s). The library was built by means of the immunoSEQ multiplex PCR assay. TCRdb stores this immuneACCESS table with in-frame sequences only. Part of the clones is absent; in the studies checked, under half of the shortfall reflects unresolved V genes, and no reason is known for the rest. Within this sample are just under 80,000 clones, with approximately 90% of them counted one time only. Over 1.5% of the sample goes to the ten largest clones. In the case of this clone: Its recognized antigen is unknown. Base-call qualities are not available, and no considerably larger clone is one nucleotide away.

At the junction V is shortened by 7 bases and J by 5 bases, with 20 bases in between. From the germline V gene, CDR1 is SGHVS and CDR2 is FNYEAQ. Taken from cysteine to phenylalanine, the CDR3 has 15 residues. The sequence is cut down to CDR3 DNA, 45 bases in frame from base 1. The material sequenced was PBMCs. The clonotype was recovered from a woman in her fifties or sixties with head and neck cancer. This chain is built from TRBV7-6 and TRBJ2-5; a tentative D match to TRBD1 spans 6 bases. The CDR3 here reads CASTRAPSGEETQYF. In nucleotide form, the sequence is TGTGCCAGCACCCGAGCACCTTCAGGGGAGGAGACCCAGTACTTC. Reference TRBV7-6 and TRBJ2-5 genes cover what lies past the CDR3, so the full variable domain is GAGVSQSPRYKVTKRGQDVALRCDPISGHVSLYWYRQALGQGPEFLTYFNYEAQQDKSGLPNDRFSAERPEGSISTLTIQRTEQRDSAMYRCASTRAPSGEETQYFGPGTRLLVL.